These 10 T cell receptor delta chains were sequenced from one sample in a study of γδ T cells in repeated Plasmodium falciparum infection. TCRdb reanalysed the multiplex PCR reads via CATT. The repertoire has about 50,000 delta-chain clones, roughly 1.9% of them found once; the top ten carry about 23%. Vgamma9/Vdelta2+ and Vdelta2-negative gammadelta T cells were flow-sorted from PBMC for bulk sequencing. Material: gamma-delta T cells from blood. The receptors originated from a pool of human donors (malaria-infected and uninfected, not separated).

Details on this clone: A far larger clone is only one base removed, so a read error is likely. This specimen includes other DNA sequences encoding the same CDR3. The CDR3 loop reads CACDGYWGAWDTRQMFF. DNA of the CDR3: TGTGCCTGTGACGGGTATTGGGGAGCCTGGGACACCCGACAGATGTTTTTC. The chain joins TRDV2 to TRDJ3; D possibly corresponds to TRDD3 (5 bases). In the absence of a J gene in TCRdb, the DNA was matched to germline to assign it here. Germline CDR1 GEAIGNYY, CDR2 EKD. This CDR3 is 17 amino acids long. Trimming stripped 3 bases from V and 2 bases from J, with 13 bases between.

This clone is classed as medium-sized. The chain employs TRDV3 and TRDJ1; 11 bases fit TRDD3. In germline, CDR1 is TVYSNPD, CDR2 GDNSRS (reference sequence). The CDR3 loop spans 16 amino acids. Trimming cost V 0 bases and J 4 bases; bases outside gene matches: 10. CDR3 protein: CAFSPGGYLDGDKLIF. The CDR3 region has the DNA TGTGCCTTTAGCCCTGGGGGATACCTTGATGGCGATAAACTCATCTTT.

As for this clone: A far bigger clonotype differs at one base, so this is likely a read error. This CDR3 is also generated by other DNA sequences in the sample. The chain recombines TRDV1 with TRDJ1, with D perhaps matching TRDD2 or TRDD3 (9 bases each). Germline values: CDR1 TSWWSYY, CDR2 QGS. The CDR3 has 24 residues. V dropped 1 base and J dropped 1 base, with 37 bases sitting between them. CDR3 residues: CALGEPAFLLARWWGDTGTDKLIF. DNA of the CDR3: TGTGCTCTTGGGGAACCCGCCTTCCTACTCGCTAGGTGGTGGGGGGATACCGGCACCGATAAACTCATCTTT.

This clone occurred many times. TCRdb shows a much larger clone's protein in place of this DNA's translation, and the two differ at residue 14, likely through a read error; the protein shown is translated from the DNA. The chain recombines TRDV2 with TRDJ1; 12 positions agree with TRDD3. Germline loops: CDR1 GEAIGNYY, CDR2 EKD. V lost 1 base and J lost 0; bases outside the gene matches: 17. The CDR3 length is 21 residues. CDR3 sequence: CACDTLLLGDTDLGNTDKLIF. CDR3 bases: TGTGCCTGTGACACTCTTTTACTGGGGGATACTGACCTCGGCAACACCGATAAACTCATCTTT.

The sample holds many counts of this clone. Translating this DNA gives a protein that differs at residue 18 from the TCRdb one, which belongs to a much larger clone; a read error is likely, and the protein shown is this translation. This rearrangement joins TRDV1 to TRDJ1; TRDD2 is a possible D gene (7 bases). Trimming took off 1 base at V and 0 bases at J, with 39 bases between the two ends. The CDR3 has 25 amino acids. Germline V gene lookup returns CDR1 TSWWSYY and CDR2 QGS. CDR3 sequence: CALGEPHFLRGSLRWGAFYTDKLIF. In DNA form, the CDR3 reads TGTGCTCTTGGGGAACCTCATTTCCTACGGGGTTCGTTACGCTGGGGAGCCTTCTACACCGATAAACTCATCTTT.

Details on this clone: The TCRdb protein, from a much larger clone, departs from this DNA's translation at residue 3, likely by read error; the protein shown derives from the DNA. DNA of the CDR3: TGTGCCTGTAGTCGGGGGGATACCCGCAGACTCATCTTT. Translating it yields CACSRGDTRRLIF. J is TRDJ1 and V is TRDV3; 9 bases align to TRDD3. The ends lost 4 bases at V and 10 bases at J; junction bases unmatched: 13. The CDR3 runs 13 residues. Per the germline V gene, CDR1 is TVYSNPD and CDR2 is GDNSRS (reference sequence).

For this clone: This probably arose from a read error, given a far larger clone one base away. Different DNA sequences within this sample yield the same CDR3. The gene calls are TRDV1 and TRDJ1; D possibly corresponds to TRDD3 (9 bases). This CDR3 region has 20 residues. Germline CDR1 TSWWSYY, CDR2 QGS. This chain's CDR3 is CALGESSYRTGGHCIDKLIF. The CDR3 DNA reads TGTGCTCTTGGGGAATCTTCCTACAGGACTGGGGGACATTGCATCGATAAGCTCATCTTT.

This clone has ten or more counts. A read error is likely here: a far larger clone is one base away. The sample holds other DNA sequences that translate to the same CDR3. No J gene call was made, and the V gene is TRDV2; the table's D call, TRDD3, was not checked against the DNA. Germline CDR1 reads GEAIGNYY; CDR2 reads EKD. This CDR3 spans 15 amino acids. CDR3 DNA sequence: TGTGCCTGTGACGTGGTGGGGGGCCAAGGCGATAAGCTCATCTTT. This sequence encodes CACDVVGGQGDKLIF.

The table lists this clone with a few counts. TCRdb has a much larger clone's protein, which differs at residue 10 from the translation of this DNA, likely because of a read error; what is shown is the protein translated from the DNA. The chain uses TRDV1 and TRDJ2, with D possibly TRDD3 on 8 matching bases. The J gene, missing from TCRdb, was assigned here through DNA to germline matching. CDR1 and CDR2 from the germline V gene are TSWWSYY and QGS. Trimming left V 4 bases short and J 0 bases short, with 33 bases between. This CDR3 has 23 residues. For the CDR3, the DNA is TGTGCTCTTGGGGCGATGGCCTTCCTCCAGTTCACTGGGGGTCCCGCTTTGACAGCACAACTCTTCTTT. Encoded protein: CALGAMAFLQFTGGPALTAQLFF.

In the case of this clone: The TCRdb record carries a much larger clone's protein, which differs from this DNA's translation at residue 9; a read error is the likely cause, and the protein listed here is the DNA translation. CDR3 coding DNA: TGTGCCTTTCTTACCCCCGGGCTGATCAACTTCCTACTGAGTACTGGGGTGACCTCCAAACTCATCTTT. This gives the protein CAFLTPGLINFLLSTGVTSKLIF. The V gene is TRDV3, the J gene TRDJ1; D possibly corresponds to TRDD2 (8 bases). The J gene, not given by TCRdb, was assigned here from a germline match of the nucleotide sequence. Trimming cost V 2 bases and J 8 bases, with 48 bases left between them. Per germline, CDR1 TVYSNPD and CDR2 GDNSRS (reference sequence). This CDR3 is 23 amino acids long.